The source of this TCR beta chain is a study of regulatory T cells in long-lasting Graves disease. A few counts support this clonotype. With iRepertoire HTBI primers and Arm-PCR of CDR3 regions, TCR beta libraries were built. TCRdb called the multiplex PCR reads again in MiXCR, with one record for every CDR3 protein. Among over 500,000 distinct CDR3 sequences listed, roughly 15% were seen once. Germline V CDR1 and CDR2: SQVTM, ANQGSEA. The V and J ends lost 7 bases and 5 bases respectively, with 27 bases between them. The CDR3 is made up of 17 amino acids. Time point of the sample: newly diagnosed GD, antithyroid drugs for less than 3 months. After RNA was extracted from PBMCs, the TCR library was made from it. Separately, the same data were catalogued under a study of T cells in Graves' hyperthyroidism and ophthalmopathy.

This clonotype was obtained from a woman between 25 and 40 years old with Graves disease. Material: peripheral blood mononuclear cells (PBMCs), obtained at new diagnosis, from a patient treated with antithyroid drugs. The chain combines TRBV29-1 with TRBJ2-1, with D unclear. CDR3 region: CSATLGKMFTANNEQFF. The DNA of the CDR3 is TGCAGCGCCACCCTGGGCAAGATGTTTACCGCCAACAATGAGCAGTTCTTC.